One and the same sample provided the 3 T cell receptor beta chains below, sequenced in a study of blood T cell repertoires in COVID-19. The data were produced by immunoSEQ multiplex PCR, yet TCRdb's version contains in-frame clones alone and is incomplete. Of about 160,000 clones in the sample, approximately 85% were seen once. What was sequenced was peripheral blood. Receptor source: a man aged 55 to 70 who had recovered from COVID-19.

The CDR3, as DNA: TGTGCCAGCAGCTCAAGGGATCAGGGAAGGGAGCTGTTTTTT. Translation gives CASSSRDQGRELFF. The chain couples TRBV7-9 to TRBJ2-2; possible D gene TRBD1, 5 bases. The CDR3 covers 14 residues. The V gene lost 4 bases and the J gene lost 9 bases, with 15 bases spanning the gap. Germline V CDR1 and CDR2: SEHNR, FQNEAQ (reference sequence).

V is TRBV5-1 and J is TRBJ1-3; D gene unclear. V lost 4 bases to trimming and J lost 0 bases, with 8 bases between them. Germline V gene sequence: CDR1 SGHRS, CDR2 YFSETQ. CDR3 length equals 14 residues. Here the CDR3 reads CASSLGSSGNTIYF. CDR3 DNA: TGCGCCAGCAGCCTAGGCAGCTCTGGAAACACCATATATTTT.

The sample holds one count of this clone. CDR3 nucleotide sequence: TGTGCCAGCAGGAGTGTCCGGGGGTCCTACAATGAGCAGTTCTTC. This codes for CASRSVRGSYNEQFF. The J gene is TRBJ2-1, the V gene TRBV7-2; possibly TRBD2 for D (6 bases). This CDR3 has 15 amino acids. Trimming removed 6 bases from V and 1 base from J, with 13 bases in between. Germline assignment: CDR1 SGHTA and CDR2 FQGNSA.